This TCR beta chain was identified during a study of T cell repertoires in cytomegalovirus infection. Broader study findings: The ex vivo response was dominated by HLA-C-restricted CMV-specific TCR beta clonotypes. Summed public TCR beta family frequency identified CMV carriers bearing the relevant HLA.

MiXCR was run by TCRdb on the reads, yielding one entry per CDR3 protein. This table has about 180,000 distinct CDR3 sequences, about 15% appearing once. V was pared by 4 bases and J by 3 bases, with 7 bases between. The CDR3 is made up of 13 amino acids. The germline CDR1 and CDR2 sequences are GTSNPN and SVGIG (reference sequence). This clonotype was detected only a few times. What it binds is not known. The clonotype comes from a human donor in good health (CMV status not recorded). Some clones in this sample may be carry-over from other donors' samples. The gene calls are TRBV30 and TRBJ2-6, with no clear D. Sequenced sample: PBMCs. The CDR3 region has the DNA TGTGCCTGGACCTCTCGTGGGGCCAACGTCCTGACTTTC. It yields the protein CAWTSRGANVLTF.